The 27 T cell receptor beta chains below come from one sample, sequenced in a study of shared clonotypes between healthy human individuals. Generated by immunoSEQ multiplex PCR, the TCRdb table keeps only in-frame clones and is missing some. The sample has around 990,000 clones; 77% are singletons. The sequenced material came from memory CD4+ T cells from PBMCs. Documented subset: CD45RA-negative fraction. These receptors originate from a man between 18 and 35 years old in good health. Some clones in this sample may be carry-over from other donors' samples.

The V call is TRBV7-3, the J call TRBJ1-2; the D is unclear. Germline V lookup: CDR1 SGHTA, CDR2 FQGTGA. The CDR3 sequence is 14 residues long. The V end lost 5 bases, the J end lost 6 bases, and 16 bases lay between the germline ends. The CDR3 DNA sequence: TGTGCCAGCAGCCCACAAAGGGCAGCTCATGGCTACACCTTC. Amino acid sequence: CASSPQRAAHGYTF. Variable domain in full (rest from reference TRBV7-3 and TRBJ1-2): GAGVSQTPSNKVTEKGKYVELRCDPISGHTALYWYRQSLGQGPEFLIYFQGTGAADDSGLPNDRFFAVRPEGSVSTLKIQRTERGDSAVYLCASSPQRAAHGYTFGSGTRLTVV.

CDR3 sequence (DNA): TGTGCCAGCAGCCCCACCCGGGCAGGGGCCTACAATGAGCAGTTCTTC. Translation: CASSPTRAGAYNEQFF. V gene TRBV7-3 combines with J gene TRBJ2-1; a weak D match, TRBD1 (6 bases). CDR1 and CDR2 from the germline V gene are SGHTA and FQGTGA. The CDR3 covers 16 residues. V was trimmed by 5 bases and J by 2 bases, leaving 16 bases between them.

This clone was counted only a few times. This chain connects TRBV30 to TRBJ1-1; the D is unclear. The CDR3 length is 13 residues. V gave up 0 bases and J gave up 0 bases, with 5 bases separating them. Germline assignment: CDR1 GTSNPN and CDR2 SVGIG (reference sequence). CDR3 sequence (DNA): TGTGCCTGGAGTGTACCGGTGAACACTGAAGCTTTCTTT. This encodes CAWSVPVNTEAFF.

The V call is TRBV5-1, the J call TRBJ1-5; D ambiguous. V dropped 0 bases and J dropped 6 bases, with 7 bases sitting between them. The length of the CDR3 is 13 residues. Germline CDR1 SGHRS, CDR2 YFSETQ. The CDR3: CASSLAQGQPQHF. The CDR3 DNA reads TGCGCCAGCAGCTTGGCACAAGGTCAGCCCCAGCATTTT.

V usage is TRBV2 and J usage is TRBJ1-5, with TRBD1 as a possible D gene (6 bases). Germline V gene data show CDR1 as SNHLY and CDR2 as FYNNEI. This CDR3 spans 13 amino acids. V lost 5 bases and J 5 bases, leaving 10 bases between the germline ends. In DNA, the CDR3 is TGTGCCAGCAGTACAGGGCTACATCAGCCCCAGCATTTT. Protein sequence: CASSTGLHQPQHF.

The rearrangement links TRBV5-1 to TRBJ1-3; 7 bases match TRBD1. CDR1 and CDR2 (germline): SGHRS, YFSETQ. The CDR3 has 14 amino acids. V dropped 3 bases and J dropped 2; count of bases not matched to a gene: 2. In DNA form, the CDR3 reads TGCGCCAGCAGCTCGACAGGGACTGGAAACACCATATATTTT. Residues: CASSSTGTGNTIYF.

This clone was picked up a small number of times. The chain carries TRBV28 and TRBJ2-7, with D unresolved. The CDR3 sequence is 14 residues long. CDR1 MDHEN and CDR2 SYDVKM come from the germline V gene. The V gene lost 3 bases and the J gene lost 3 bases, with 12 bases spanning the gap. DNA for the CDR3: TGTGCCAGCAGTTTGGTACCTAAACACTACGAGCAGTACTTC. Translation gives CASSLVPKHYEQYF.

The chain links TRBV6-5 to TRBJ2-3; possibly TRBD2 for D (5 bases). This CDR3 has 14 amino acids. Deletions cut 6 bases from V and 2 bases from J, with 12 bases between. CDR1 MNHEY and CDR2 SVGAGI come from the germline V gene. CDR3 residues: CASRISGFTDTQYF. CDR3 nucleotides: TGTGCCAGCAGGATAAGCGGCTTCACAGATACGCAGTATTTT.

A few counts support this clone. Other DNA sequences from this sample encode an identical CDR3 as well. The chain carries TRBV6-5 and TRBJ2-1; D perhaps matches TRBD2 (6 bases). Trimming removed 0 bases from V and 4 bases from J, with 10 bases in between. The length of the CDR3 is 15 residues. CDR1 and CDR2 from the germline V gene are MNHEY and SVGAGI. The CDR3 loop is CASSYSAGTYNEQFF. For the CDR3, the DNA is TGTGCCAGCAGTTACTCGGCCGGGACTTACAATGAGCAGTTCTTC.

This clone was counted a single time. The V and J genes are TRBV7-9 and TRBJ2-7; D perhaps matches TRBD1 (6 bases). The CDR3 covers 14 residues. Germline V gene lookup returns CDR1 SEHNR and CDR2 FQNEAQ (reference sequence). The V gene lost 1 base and the J gene lost 5 bases, with 12 bases spanning the gap. The CDR3 nucleotides read TGTGCCAGCAGCTTAGGGGGACACTATAACGAGCAGTACTTC. Encoded protein: CASSLGGHYNEQYF.

The rearrangement uses TRBV6-5 and TRBJ2-5, with 10 bases lining up with TRBD2. Germline-derived CDR1 and CDR2 are MNHEY and SVGAGI. The CDR3 extends over 14 amino acids. The junction had 4 bases not matched to a gene; V was cut back by 4 bases and J by 5 bases. CDR3 amino acids: CASSSSGRGETQYF. In DNA, the CDR3 is TGTGCCAGCAGTTCTAGCGGGAGAGGGGAGACCCAGTACTTC.

The chain carries TRBV30 and TRBJ1-6, with TRBD1 identical over 9 bases. The V gene end was trimmed by 1 base and the J gene end by 4 bases; junction bases not matched to a gene: 5. Germline CDR1 GTSNPN, CDR2 SVGIG (reference sequence). This CDR3 has 16 residues. CDR3 sequence: CAWSAPGQGYNSPLHF. The CDR3 DNA is TGTGCCTGGAGTGCCCCGGGACAGGGTTATAATTCACCCCTCCACTTT.

The V gene is TRBV7-3, the J gene TRBJ1-5, with D maybe TRBD1 (6 bases). The germline V and J ends were trimmed by 2 bases and 1 base, with 15 bases remaining between them. This CDR3 is 17 amino acids long. CDR1 and CDR2 (germline): SGHTA, FQGTGA. CDR3 sequence: CASSLSSEGGSNQPQHF. CDR3 DNA sequence: TGTGCCAGCAGCTTATCTTCCGAAGGGGGAAGCAATCAGCCCCAGCATTTT.

V is TRBV30 and J is TRBJ2-1, with 7 bases that match TRBD2. Germline assignment: CDR1 GTSNPN and CDR2 SVGIG (reference sequence). This CDR3 spans 14 amino acids. Trimming cost V 3 bases and J 3 bases; bases outside gene matches: 5. CDR3 nucleotide sequence: TGTGCCTGGAGCGGCCTAGCGGTCTACAATGAGCAGTTCTTC. It codes for CAWSGLAVYNEQFF.

The chain carries TRBV5-1 and TRBJ1-2, with a tentative D call TRBD1 (5 bases). The V gene lost 4 bases and the J gene lost 4 bases, with 11 bases spanning the gap. Germline loops: CDR1 SGHRS, CDR2 YFSETQ. The CDR3 is made up of 13 amino acids. CDR3 sequence: CASSDERGYGYTF. The CDR3 nucleotides read TGCGCCAGCAGCGACGAAAGGGGCTATGGCTACACCTTC.

The rearrangement links TRBV28 to TRBJ2-3; 9 bases map to TRBD1. V shed 6 bases and J 2 bases; nucleotides not matched to a gene: 15. Germline V lookup: CDR1 MDHEN, CDR2 SYDVKM. The CDR3 has 18 residues. The DNA for the CDR3 is TGTGCCAGCAGCCGCCCCCCGACCGGGACAGGGAACACAGATACGCAGTATTTT. Its translation is CASSRPPTGTGNTDTQYF.

This clone came up many times. The CDR3 loop reads CASSQDPGGGQPQHF. In DNA, the CDR3 is TGTGCCAGCAGCCAAGATCCGGGGGGTGGTCAGCCCCAGCATTTT. V is TRBV4-2 and J is TRBJ1-5, with TRBD1 as a possible D gene (5 bases). Germline CDR1 is LGHNA and CDR2 is YNFKEQ. The CDR3 extends over 15 amino acids. V was clipped by 0 bases and J by 6 bases, with 12 bases between them.

This clone was seen only a few times. This chain connects TRBV29-1 to TRBJ2-1; D gene unclear. There are 13 residues in the CDR3. Germline CDR1 is SQVTM and CDR2 is ANQGSEA. The V gene lost 8 bases and the J gene lost 0 bases, with 11 bases spanning the gap. DNA for the CDR3: TGCAGCCAAACAGAGAGCTCCTACAATGAGCAGTTCTTC. The encoded protein is CSQTESSYNEQFF.

As concerns this clone: The same CDR3 is also encoded by other DNA sequences in this sample. This chain joins TRBV2 and TRBJ2-7; D might be TRBD2 (5 bases). V was trimmed by 0 bases and J by 7 bases, leaving 10 bases between them. The CDR3 spans 13 residues. The V gene's germline CDR1 is SNHLY and CDR2 FYNNEI. CDR3 in amino acids: CASSEALGREQYF. The DNA of the CDR3 is TGTGCCAGCAGTGAAGCATTGGGGAGAGAGCAGTACTTC.

The chain carries TRBV28 and TRBJ1-2, with unresolved D. Germline CDR1 and CDR2: MDHEN and SYDVKM. The CDR3 loop spans 12 amino acids. Trimming left V 2 bases short and J 6 bases short, with 7 bases between. As DNA, the CDR3 is TGTGCCAGCAGTTTAGTACGGGATGGCTACACCTTC. Residues: CASSLVRDGYTF.

The chain couples TRBV11-2 to TRBJ1-2; a possible D gene is TRBD1 (6 bases). CDR3 length: 15 residues. CDR1 and CDR2 (germline): SGHAT, FQNNGV. Deletions cut 4 bases from V and 3 bases from J, with 15 bases between. The chain's CDR3 is CASSSVFQGHYGYTF. The CDR3, as DNA: TGTGCCAGCAGCTCCGTTTTCCAGGGGCACTATGGCTACACCTTC.

The J gene is TRBJ1-5, the V gene TRBV5-6; D remains ambiguous. The V gene lost 0 bases and the J gene lost 7 bases, with 8 bases spanning the gap. The germline gives CDR1 SGHDT, CDR2 YYEEEE. CDR3 length equals 13 residues. The CDR3 sequence: CASSLGGEQPQHF. CDR3 DNA: TGTGCCAGCAGCTTGGGAGGAGAGCAGCCCCAGCATTTT.

The chain recombines TRBV27 with TRBJ2-6; no clear D. Germline values: CDR1 MNHEY, CDR2 SMNVEV (reference sequence). The length of the CDR3 is 15 residues. Trimming removed 4 bases from V and 1 base from J, with 8 bases in between. In DNA form, the CDR3 reads TGTGCCAGCAGTTCCACAATGTCTGGGGCCAACGTCCTGACTTTC. As protein: CASSSTMSGANVLTF.

This rearrangement joins TRBV6-5 to TRBJ2-2; 11 bases are a match to TRBD2. The trim removed 4 bases at V and 6 bases at J, leaving 7 bases unmatched. The length of the CDR3 is 16 residues. Germline V CDR1 and CDR2: MNHEY, SVGAGI. The CDR3 region is CASSSQLAGVAGELFF. CDR3 nucleotides: TGTGCCAGCAGTTCGCAACTAGCGGGAGTAGCCGGGGAGCTGTTTTTT.

The chain couples TRBV4-1 to TRBJ2-7; TRBD1 might be the D (6 bases). V lost 3 bases and J lost 0, with 12 bases in between. Germline assignment: CDR1 MGHRA and CDR2 YSYEKL. The CDR3 is 15 amino acids. CDR3 sequence: CASSQRDTASYEQYF. The DNA of the CDR3 is TGCGCCAGCAGCCAGAGGGACACTGCCTCCTACGAGCAGTACTTC.

The CDR3, as DNA: TGCGCCAGCAGCCCCGGACAGGGTGGGGCTCAGCCCCAGCATTTT. It translates to CASSPGQGGAQPQHF. This chain connects TRBV4-1 to TRBJ1-5; 8 nucleotides match TRBD1. Germline trimming cut 4 bases from V and 6 bases from J; bases unmatched to any gene: 8. Germline CDR1 reads MGHRA; CDR2 reads YSYEKL. The CDR3 extends over 15 amino acids.

The V call is TRBV5-1, the J call TRBJ1-5; a weak D match, TRBD1 (6 bases). The CDR3 has 15 amino acids. The germline CDR1 and CDR2 sequences are SGHRS and YFSETQ. Deletions cut 2 bases from V and 4 bases from J, with 13 bases between. In DNA form, the CDR3 reads TGCGCCAGCAGCTTATCACCCGGACAGAATCAGCCCCAGCATTTT. It specifies CASSLSPGQNQPQHF.